Each of the 8 T cell receptor beta chains below was sequenced from the same sample in a study of T cell changes during pregnancy in multiple sclerosis. Sequencing was performed with immunoSEQ multiplex PCR; in TCRdb, only in-frame clones are kept and a portion is missing. This sample carries more than 95,000 clones, 92% of them seen once, and the ten largest clones take about 0.93%. The sequenced sample was peripheral blood, obtained after pregnancy. The receptors come from a female donor with multiple sclerosis, enrolled in a pregnancy study.

V usage is TRBV11-2 and J usage is TRBJ1-5; weak D call: TRBD1 (5 bases). CDR3 length: 14 residues. Looked up from germline, CDR1 is SGHAT and CDR2 is FQNNGV. Trimming took off 0 bases at V and 2 bases at J, with 5 bases between the two ends. Here the CDR3 reads CASSLEGGNQPQHF. Here the CDR3 DNA reads TGTGCCAGCAGCTTAGAAGGGGGCAATCAGCCCCAGCATTTT.

CDR3 in DNA: TGTGCCAGCAGCTGGCGGACTAGAGGCTCCTACGAGCAGTACTTC. As protein: CASSWRTRGSYEQYF. This rearrangement joins TRBV11-2 to TRBJ2-7; TRBD2 agrees at 7 bases. CDR3 size: 15 residues. Germline loops: CDR1 SGHAT, CDR2 FQNNGV. The V segment lost 4 bases and the J segment 0 bases; nucleotides outside the gene matches: 6.

This CDR3 reads CASSWRGAGELFF. CDR3 DNA: TGCGCCAGCAGCTGGAGAGGAGCCGGGGAGCTGTTTTTT. V gene TRBV5-1 combines with J gene TRBJ2-2; D remains unclear. Trimming stripped 3 bases from V and 6 bases from J, with 9 bases between. Germline CDR1 SGHRS, CDR2 YFSETQ. This CDR3 has 13 residues.

The chain links TRBV19 to TRBJ1-5; 7 nucleotides match TRBD1. This CDR3 has 15 residues. Losses at the gene ends were 0 bases for V and 4 bases for J; bases not matched to a gene: 3. Germline lookup yields CDR1 LNHDA and CDR2 SQIVND (reference sequence). Here the CDR3 DNA reads TGTGCCAGTAGTATAGAAGGACAGGTTAATCAGCCCCAGCATTTT. Protein product: CASSIEGQVNQPQHF.

The chain joins TRBV6-5 to TRBJ1-2; TRBD1 aligns across 7 bases. CDR1 is MNHEY, CDR2 SVGAGI, per germline. With 2 bases clipped from V and 5 bases from J, the junction kept 2 bases outside the gene matches. CDR3 length equals 13 residues. The CDR3 DNA is TGTGCCAGCAGTTACAGGGGGCATTATGGCTACACCTTC. The encoded protein is CASSYRGHYGYTF.

The rearrangement joins TRBV27 to TRBJ2-3; 14 positions agree with TRBD2. CDR1 and CDR2 from the germline V gene are MNHEY and SMNVEV (reference sequence). CDR3 length: 16 residues. V shed 7 bases, J shed 3 bases, and the junction held 6 bases outside the gene matches. In nucleotides, the CDR3 is TGTGCCAGCAAACCCGGGACTAGCGGGGGAACAGATACGCAGTATTTT. This sequence encodes CASKPGTSGGTDTQYF.

This clone was picked up one time. This chain uses TRBV2 with TRBJ2-5, with 7 bases matching TRBD2. Germline V gene lookup returns CDR1 SNHLY and CDR2 FYNNEI. The CDR3 extends over 15 amino acids. J lost 9 bases, V lost 5 bases, and 15 bases had no gene match. The CDR3 coding sequence is TGTGCCAGCAGTATTCGCGATTCCGGGGGGAGGGCCCAGTACTTC. Translated, it gives CASSIRDSGGRAQYF.

The chain links TRBV7-8 to TRBJ1-2, with 8 bases fitting TRBD1. CDR1 is SGHVS, CDR2 FQNEAQ, per germline. This CDR3 has 16 amino acids. V dropped 7 bases and J dropped 8; count of bases not matched to a gene: 18. The CDR3, as DNA: TGTGCCAGCACCTCGACAGGGGCCATTACTACTGGAGGCTACACCTTC. This encodes CASTSTGAITTGGYTF.